This TCR beta chain was recorded in a study of blood T cell repertoires in COVID-19. This CDR3 is built from 14 residues. V dropped 0 bases and J dropped 2 bases, with 5 bases sitting between them. CDR1 and CDR2 (germline): GTSNPN, SVGIG (reference sequence). Assay used: immunoSEQ multiplex PCR; TCRdb lists only in-frame clones, some missing. The data hold approximately 300,000 clones, with over 75% observed a single time. Sequenced sample: peripheral blood. The chain joins TRBV30 to TRBJ1-6, with D unclear. The sequence was collected from a woman between 25 and 40 years old with COVID-19, enrolled during active disease. The CDR3 bases are TGTGCCTGGAGTGTGCGGCCCTATAATTCACCCCTCCACTTT. It is translated as CAWSVRPYNSPLHF.